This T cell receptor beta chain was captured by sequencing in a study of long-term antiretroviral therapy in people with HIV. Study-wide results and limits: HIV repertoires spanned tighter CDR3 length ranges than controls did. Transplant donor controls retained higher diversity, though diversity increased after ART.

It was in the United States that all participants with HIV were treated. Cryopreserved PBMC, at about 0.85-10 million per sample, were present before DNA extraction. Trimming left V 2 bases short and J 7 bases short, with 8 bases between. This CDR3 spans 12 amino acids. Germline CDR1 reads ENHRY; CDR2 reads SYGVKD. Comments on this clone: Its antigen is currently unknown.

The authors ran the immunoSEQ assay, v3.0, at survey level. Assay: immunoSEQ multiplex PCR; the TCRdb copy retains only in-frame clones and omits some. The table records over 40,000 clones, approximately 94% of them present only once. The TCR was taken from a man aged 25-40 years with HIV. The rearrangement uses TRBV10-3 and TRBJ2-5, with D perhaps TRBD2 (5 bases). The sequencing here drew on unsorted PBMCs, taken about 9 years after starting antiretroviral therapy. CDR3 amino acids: CAISELAGTQYF. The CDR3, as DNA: TGTGCCATCAGTGAGCTCGCGGGGACCCAGTACTTC.